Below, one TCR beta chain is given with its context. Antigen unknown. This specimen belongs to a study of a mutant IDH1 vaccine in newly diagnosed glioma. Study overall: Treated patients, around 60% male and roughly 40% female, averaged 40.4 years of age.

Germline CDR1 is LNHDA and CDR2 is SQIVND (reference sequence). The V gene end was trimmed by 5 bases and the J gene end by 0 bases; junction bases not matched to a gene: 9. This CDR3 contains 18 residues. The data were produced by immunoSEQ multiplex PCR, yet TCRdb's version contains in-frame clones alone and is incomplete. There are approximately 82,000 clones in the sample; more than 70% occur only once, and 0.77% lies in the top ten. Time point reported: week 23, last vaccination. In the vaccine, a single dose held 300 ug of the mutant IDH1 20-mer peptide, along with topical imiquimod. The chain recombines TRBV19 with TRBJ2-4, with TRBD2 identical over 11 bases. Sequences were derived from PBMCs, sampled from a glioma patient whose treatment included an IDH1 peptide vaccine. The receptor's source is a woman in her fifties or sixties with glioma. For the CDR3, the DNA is TGTGCCAGTAGTTACCCTATAGCGGGAGGGACAGCCAAAAACATTCAGTACTTC. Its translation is CASSYPIAGGTAKNIQYF.